This T cell receptor (beta chain) was observed in a study of naive and memory T cell subsets. Study-level results: TCR transcript changes with activation or differentiation may affect this RNA method.

The germline CDR1 and CDR2 sequences are DFQATT and SNEGSKA (reference sequence). V shed 3 bases and J shed 3 bases, with 15 bases lying between them. The CDR3 is 14 residues long. This clonotype is categorized as medium-sized (0.01 to 0.1%). The antigen is undetermined. Whole-blood samples were over 2 ml of peripheral blood from healthy adult volunteers. An oligonucleotide containing a UMI was ligated to the 3' end of TCR cDNA. Reverse transcription of blood and skin TCR RNA was primed at alpha and beta constant regions. Amplification of ligated cDNA took four PCR rounds with SP2 and nested alpha and beta constant primers. Each CDR3 protein is one row after TCRdb ran MiXCR on the 5' RACE reads. The sample lists more than 25,000 distinct CDR3 sequences, roughly 25% occurring once.

The receptor's source is a female donor in good health. The chain recombines TRBV20-1 with TRBJ2-7; D possibly corresponds to TRBD1 (5 bases). CDR3 sequence: CSASHMAGIYEQYF. CDR3 sequence (DNA): TGCAGTGCTAGTCATATGGCAGGGATCTACGAGCAGTACTTC.